Shown below are 6 T cell receptor beta chains from a single sample sequenced in a study of blood T cell repertoires in COVID-19. Produced via immunoSEQ multiplex PCR; TCRdb's table is partial and in-frame only. Of 150,000 to 200,000 clones in the sample, 94% were seen once. Sample: peripheral blood. Receptor source: a young man with COVID-19, enrolled during active disease.

V and J are TRBV21-1 and TRBJ1-1; TRBD1, the D gene given by the table, was not confirmed from the DNA. TRBV21-1 is designated a pseudogene. This CDR3 has 17 residues. The CDR3 loop reads CASSKVGPGQQNTEAFF. CDR3 nucleotides: TGTGCCAGCAGCAAAGTGGGGCCGGGACAGCAGAACACTGAAGCTTTCTTT.

This chain uses TRBV6-1 with TRBJ1-3; D possibly corresponds to TRBD1 (5 bases). Germline loops: CDR1 MNHNS, CDR2 SASEGT. The CDR3 length is 16 residues. Trimming shortened V by 3 bases and J by 4 bases, and 16 bases separated the two germline ends. CDR3 loop: CASSEDLGGFGNTIYF. The CDR3 DNA is TGTGCCAGCAGTGAGGATCTGGGGGGGTTCGGAAACACCATATATTTT.

The chain carries TRBV7-2 and TRBJ1-2, with TRBD1 matching over 8 bases. Germline CDR1 reads SGHTA; CDR2 reads FQGNSA. J gave up 4 bases and V 2 bases, and 9 bases lay outside the gene matches. CDR3 length equals 16 residues. The CDR3 loop reads CASSLPGQALSYGYTF. DNA of the CDR3: TGTGCCAGCAGCTTACCGGGACAGGCTTTGTCCTATGGCTACACCTTC.

In this sample, this clone turned up many times. The rearrangement uses TRBV5-4 and TRBJ1-2; unclear D gene. Germline V gene data show CDR1 as SGHNT and CDR2 as YYREEE (reference sequence). This CDR3 is built from 12 residues. Trimming removed 3 bases from V and 1 base from J, with 4 bases in between. CDR3 in DNA: TGTGCCAGCAGCTCAATTAACTATGGCTACACCTTC. It is translated as CASSSINYGYTF.

This clone was seen a single time. The chain joins TRBV7-2 to TRBJ2-2, with 7 bases matching TRBD1. Germline lookup yields CDR1 SGHTA and CDR2 FQGNSA. This CDR3 has 14 residues. V gave up 3 bases and J gave up 6 bases; unmatched junction bases: 4. CDR3 loop: CASSFDRVSGELFF. CDR3 nucleotides: TGTGCCAGCAGCTTCGACAGGGTATCCGGGGAGCTGTTTTTT.

V and J are TRBV5-1 and TRBJ2-1; 8 bases are a match to TRBD1. This CDR3 region has 14 residues. The germline V gene has CDR1 SGHRS and CDR2 YFSETQ. Losses at the gene ends were 7 bases for V and 2 bases for J; bases not matched to a gene: 5. The CDR3 is CASRGDRTYNEQFF. In nucleotides, the CDR3 is TGCGCCAGCCGAGGGGACAGGACCTACAATGAGCAGTTCTTC.